This is a list of T cell receptor beta chains from one sample in a study of blood T cell repertoires in COVID-19. The assay was immunoSEQ multiplex PCR, and TCRdb's table has in-frame clones only and misses some. The sample contains about 180,000 clones, around 82% of which appear only once. What was sequenced was peripheral blood. These receptor sequences come from a man aged 18 to 35 with active or convalescent COVID-19. Each CDR3 is given with its conserved first and last residue. Rows may omit the clone size; those that give it use once, few, many or a size class.

CDR3aa	v_gene	abundance	j_gene
CASSLVMGHSSSYNSPLHF	TRBV5-5	.	TRBJ1-6
CASSQTDSAHLEQYF	TRBV5-1	few	TRBJ2-7
CASSVRTGYSGNTIYF	TRBV9	.	TRBJ1-3
CASSLGQGLDEQYF	TRBV7-2	.	TRBJ2-7
CASSVDQTGPSYEQYF	TRBV9	.	TRBJ2-7
CASSYSVDQPQHF	TRBV3-1/TRBV3-2	.	TRBJ1-5
CASSQGPNPLSGANVLTF	TRBV4-1	.	TRBJ2-6
CASSLDGRTGSYNEQFF	TRBV5-8	few	TRBJ2-1
CASSFSDAGELFF	TRBV5-6	.	TRBJ2-2
CASSQDRSGLARGIQYF	TRBV4-2	.	TRBJ2-4
CASSFRRETDTQYF	TRBV7-8	.	TRBJ2-3
CASSPPGGFTDTQYF	TRBV18	.	TRBJ2-3
CASSWDRVETDTQYF	TRBV7-8	once	TRBJ2-3
CASSHRGSNQPQHF	TRBV10-2	.	TRBJ1-5
CASSPPIGVEAFF	TRBV6-6	.	TRBJ1-1
CASSLGQGVSGNTIYF	TRBV5-1	.	TRBJ1-3
CASRMTSGNTGELFF	TRBV6-4	.	TRBJ2-2
CASRSAGTSGSRGEQFF	TRBV7-2	.	TRBJ2-1
CASSPGTGARPTEAFF	TRBV19	.	TRBJ1-1
CASSFPSETQYF	TRBV7-9	.	TRBJ2-5
CASSLSAGGVFGELFF	TRBV27	.	TRBJ2-2
CASSYSQGRAGELFF	TRBV6-6	.	TRBJ2-2
CASSLVGLAIETQYF	TRBV7-6	.	TRBJ2-5
CASSYDTQETQYF	TRBV5-1	.	TRBJ2-5
CAWSVAGDGNTIYF	TRBV30	.	TRBJ1-3
CASSLGQWVTEAFF	TRBV7-8	.	TRBJ1-1
CASSYPPGIGYTF	TRBV6-5	.	TRBJ1-2
CASSAGGYTDTQYF	TRBV5-1	.	TRBJ2-3
CASSRLAGGPQETQYF	TRBV3-1/TRBV3-2	once	TRBJ2-5
CASSENGGSNEKLFF	TRBV25-1	.	TRBJ1-4
CAIKHGQGALPEAFF	TRBV10-3	.	TRBJ1-1
CASSISGYQETQYF	TRBV7-9	.	TRBJ2-5
CASSYSTSGAYEQYF	TRBV6-5	.	TRBJ2-7
CASSRDRVNEKLFF	TRBV7-9	.	TRBJ1-4
CATSRDARDNQPQHF	TRBV15	.	TRBJ1-5
CASSLHGTGVDIQYF	TRBV7-2	once	TRBJ2-4